This T cell receptor (beta chain) was recorded in a study of blood T cell repertoires in COVID-19. Overall study context: Both acute and convalescent COVID-19 samples were obtained from the United States, Italy and Spain. The analysed material was cDNA or gDNA that came from T cells, B-cell-depleted T cells, or PBMCs.

The J segment lost 0 bases and the V segment lost 3 bases, leaving 9 bases of the junction unmatched. This CDR3 comprises 19 residues. Germline values: CDR1 MGHRA, CDR2 YSYEKL. The age range of participants was about 18 to 95 years, with residence in around 22 US areas. Authors' methods: Amplification with reference gene primers provided the estimates of nucleated cell counts. Generated by immunoSEQ multiplex PCR, the TCRdb table keeps only in-frame clones and is missing some. The DNA gave D and trimming, while V, J and clone size come from that table. Of approximately 300,000 clones listed, roughly 87% were seen once; the top ten hold approximately 5%.

Sequenced input: PBMCs or T cells enriched from blood (not recorded which). The V and J genes are TRBV4-1 and TRBJ2-6; 9 positions match TRBD1. This clonotype originated in a woman aged 25 to 39 who had recovered from COVID-19. The chain's CDR3 is CASSQVTLGQGSGANVLTF. CDR3 DNA: TGCGCCAGCAGCCAGGTAACACTGGGACAGGGCTCTGGGGCCAACGTCCTGACTTTC.